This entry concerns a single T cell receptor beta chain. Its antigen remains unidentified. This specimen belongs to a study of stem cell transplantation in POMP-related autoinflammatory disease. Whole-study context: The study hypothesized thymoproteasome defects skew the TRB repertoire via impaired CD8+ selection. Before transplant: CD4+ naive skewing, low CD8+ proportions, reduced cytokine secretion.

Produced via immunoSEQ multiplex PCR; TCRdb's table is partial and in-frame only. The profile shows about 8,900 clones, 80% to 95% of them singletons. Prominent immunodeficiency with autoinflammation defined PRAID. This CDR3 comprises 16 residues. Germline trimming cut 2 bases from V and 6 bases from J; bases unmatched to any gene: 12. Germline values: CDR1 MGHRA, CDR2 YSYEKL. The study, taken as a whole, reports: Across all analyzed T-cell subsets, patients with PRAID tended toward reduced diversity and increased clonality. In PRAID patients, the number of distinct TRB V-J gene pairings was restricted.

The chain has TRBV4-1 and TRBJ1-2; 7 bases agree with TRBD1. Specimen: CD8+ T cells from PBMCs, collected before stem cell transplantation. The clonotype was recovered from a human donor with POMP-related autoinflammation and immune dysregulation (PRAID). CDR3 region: CASSQKNMDRLHGYTF. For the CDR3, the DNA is TGCGCCAGCAGCCAAAAAAATATGGACAGGTTACATGGCTACACCTTC.